This record concerns one T cell receptor beta chain sequence. The sample originates from a study of blood T cell repertoires in COVID-19. The CDR3 runs 16 residues. Trimming left V 0 bases short and J 4 bases short, with 16 bases between. Germline V CDR1 and CDR2: SGHRS, YFSETQ. The method was immunoSEQ multiplex PCR; TCRdb's version includes in-frame clones alone and lacks a portion of them. The sample carries roughly 250,000 clones, 80% to 90% recorded once. The source of this sequence is a woman younger than 45 with COVID-19, enrolled during active disease. The chain joins TRBV5-1 to TRBJ1-1; D is undetermined. The sequencing sample was made of peripheral blood. CDR3 DNA: TGCGCCAGCAGCTTGGAGCCCCGGAGGGTCCCCACTGAAGCTTTCTTT. This encodes CASSLEPRRVPTEAFF.